A selection of T cell receptor beta chains follows, all from one sample in a study of metastatic and nonmetastatic thyroid tumors. TCRdb re-processed the PCR reads through MiXCR. The repertoire has around 21,000 clones, around 18% of them found once; the top ten carry around 21%. Sequencing was carried out using blood. The source is a male donor with papillary thyroid cancer or a benign thyroid nodule (not recorded which). Some clones in this sample may be carry-over from other donors' samples. Each CDR3 is given with its conserved first and last residue. A D gene is named only where the DNA matches it firmly. The size entry is marked missing in some rows and otherwise reads once, few, many or a size class.

j_call	v_call	cdr3_length	d_call	clone_size	cdr3_nt	cdr3_aa
TRBJ2-5	TRBV20-1	15	-	-	TGCAGTGCTAGATCCGTCAGGTCCCGGAAAGAGACCCAGTACTTC	CSARSVRSRKETQYF
TRBJ2-1	TRBV27	15	TRBD2	many	TGTGCCAGCAGTTTGGGGACTAGCTCCTACAATGAGCAGTTCTTC	CASSLGTSSYNEQFF
TRBJ2-3	TRBV6-1	15	TRBD2	many	TGTGCCAGCAGTACGGGGAGGGTACGCACAGATACGCAGTATTTT	CASSTGRVRTDTQYF
TRBJ2-1	TRBV7-8	14	TRBD2	many	TGTGCCAGCAGCTTACTAGCGGGGGGGGATGAGCAGTTCTTC	CASSLLAGGDEQFF
TRBJ1-1	TRBV19	15	TRBD1	many	TGTGCCAGTAAATACTGGGGCCAGGGGGACACTGAAGCTTTCTTT	CASKYWGQGDTEAFF
TRBJ2-3	TRBV6-4	16	-	many	TGTGCCAGCAGTGACTCAAGAGGCGGGGGCACAGATACGCAGTATTTT	CASSDSRGGGTDTQYF
TRBJ2-7	TRBV11-2	16	-	many	TGTGCCAGCAGCTTAGTCGTGGGACTCCTTTCCTACGAGCAGTACTTC	CASSLVVGLLSYEQYF
TRBJ1-1	TRBV28	16	TRBD1	many	TGTGCCAGCGGACCCTTAGGAGGGGGCGGGGGCACTGAAGCTTTCTTT	CASGPLGGGGGTEAFF
TRBJ2-1	TRBV6-1	13	-	many	TGTGCCAGCAGAAGAACTGGAGACAATGAGCAGTTCTTC	CASRRTGDNEQFF
TRBJ1-6	TRBV7-6	14	-	many	TGTGCCAGCAGCTTGGGGATACAGGGCTCACCCCTCCACTTT	CASSLGIQGSPLHF
TRBJ2-1	TRBV29-1	15	TRBD2	-	TGCAGCGTTGAATTGGTCGGGACTACTCTGGCTGAGCAGTTCTTC	CSVELVGTTLAEQFF
TRBJ1-2	TRBV11-2	16	TRBD1	-	TGTGCCAGCAGCTCGTATAGGGGGCCGCAGACCGATGGGTTCACCTTC	CASSSYRGPQTDGFTF
TRBJ1-2	TRBV19	15	TRBD1	many	TGTGCCAGTAGTATAAGCGTGGGACAGGGTGTTGGCTACACCTTC	CASSISVGQGVGYTF
TRBJ1-2	TRBV28	14	-	many	TGTGCCAGCAGTATGCTCCCGGGGTCCGGTGGCTACACCTTC	CASSMLPGSGGYTF